This T cell receptor beta chain was sequenced in a study of blood T cell repertoires in COVID-19. The participants were between 18 and 89 years old and came from roughly 24 US areas. Grouping used clinical history reported by participants in a survey and questionnaire. Germline V lookup: CDR1 SGDLS, CDR2 YYNGEE. This CDR3 is built from 14 residues. With 4 bases clipped from V and 7 bases from J, the junction kept 6 bases outside the gene matches. Clones were sequenced by immunoSEQ multiplex PCR, and TCRdb holds only the in-frame ones, with some missing. The repertoire consists of some 370,000 clones, with over 80% occurring once and the leading ten covering 5.1%.

Sequenced sample: PBMCs or T cells enriched from blood (not recorded which). This TCR was sampled from a woman in her 50s who had recovered from COVID-19. The chain couples TRBV9 to TRBJ2-7, with 12 bases identical to TRBD1. The CDR3 nucleotides are TGTGCCAGCAGCCCGGGACAGGGGGCCGGGGAGCAGTACTTC. This encodes CASSPGQGAGEQYF.